This T cell receptor beta chain was retrieved from a study of blood T cell repertoires in COVID-19. Looking at the study overall: From the United States, Italy and Spain came samples of acute and convalescent COVID-19. The cDNA or gDNA used as material had been derived from T cells, B-cell-depleted T cells, or PBMCs.

The sample holds a few counts of this clone. Original analysis: Estimated nucleated cell counts came from reference gene primer amplification. The method was immunoSEQ multiplex PCR; TCRdb's version includes in-frame clones alone and lacks a portion of them. For V, J and clone size, that table is used; D and trimming come from the DNA. The sample gives fewer than 300,000 clones, 80% to 90% of which show up once; around 6% is in the top ten. With 4 bases clipped from V and 8 bases from J, the junction kept 15 bases outside the gene matches. CDR3 size: 18 residues. Germline V lookup: CDR1 LGHDT, CDR2 YNNKEL (reference sequence).

The chain links TRBV3-1 (or the pseudogene TRBV3-2) to TRBJ2-1, with 12 bases identical to TRBD2. This clonotype was obtained from a man at least 80 years old with acute or convalescent COVID-19. The material sequenced was peripheral blood. For the CDR3, the DNA is TGTGCCAGCAGCCTTATGACACTAGCGGGAGGTTATAGCGATGAGCAGTTCTTC. Translation gives CASSLMTLAGGYSDEQFF.